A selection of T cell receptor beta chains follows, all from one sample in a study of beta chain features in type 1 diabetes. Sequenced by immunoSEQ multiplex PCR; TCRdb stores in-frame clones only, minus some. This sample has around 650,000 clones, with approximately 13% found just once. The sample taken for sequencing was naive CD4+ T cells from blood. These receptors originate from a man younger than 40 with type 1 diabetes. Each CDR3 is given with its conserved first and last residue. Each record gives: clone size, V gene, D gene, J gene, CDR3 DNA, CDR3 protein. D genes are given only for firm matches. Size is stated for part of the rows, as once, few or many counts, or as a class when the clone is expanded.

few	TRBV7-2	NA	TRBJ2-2	TGTGCCAGCGGATTCACCGGGGAGCTGTTTTTT	CASGFTGELFF
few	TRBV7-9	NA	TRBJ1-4	TGTGCCAGCAGCTCCAACCGGGGCCAACTTGGTGAAAAACTGTTTTTT	CASSSNRGQLGEKLFF
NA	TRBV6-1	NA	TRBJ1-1	TGTGCCAGCACCCGAAAGGAGGGCTGGAACACTGAAGCTTTCTTT	CASTRKEGWNTEAFF
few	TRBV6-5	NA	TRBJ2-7	TGTGCCAGCAGTTACGAGGCAGGGAACTACGAGCAGTACTTC	CASSYEAGNYEQYF
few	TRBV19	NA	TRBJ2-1	TGTGCCAGTAGACACGTGGGGGGCGCCTACAATGAGCAGTTCTTC	CASRHVGGAYNEQFF
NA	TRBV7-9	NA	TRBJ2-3	TGTGCCAGTGACGGGTCTCAGCAGTCTATCTCCACAGATACGCAGTATTTT	CASDGSQQSISTDTQYF
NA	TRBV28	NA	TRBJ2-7	TGTGCCAGCAGTTTCCCAGTATTCCCCTACGAGCAGTACTTC	CASSFPVFPYEQYF
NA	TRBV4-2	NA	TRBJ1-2	TGTGCCAGCAGCCAAGAGGGGAGTAGCGGGAGCGGCGGCTACACCTTC	CASSQEGSSGSGGYTF
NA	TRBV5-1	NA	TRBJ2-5	TGCGCCAGCAGCGTCCGGGAGAGGGAGACCCAGTACTTC	CASSVRERETQYF
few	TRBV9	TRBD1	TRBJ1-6	TGTGCCAGCAGCCCTGCCGCGGGACAGGGGGTTACACCCCTCCACTTT	CASSPAAGQGVTPLHF
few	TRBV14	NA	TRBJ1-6	TGTGCCAGCAGCCCCGGAAATTATAATTCACCCCTCCACTTT	CASSPGNYNSPLHF
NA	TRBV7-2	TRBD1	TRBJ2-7	TGTGCCAGCAGCTCCCGGGACAGGGAGAACAACGAGCAGTACTTC	CASSSRDRENNEQYF
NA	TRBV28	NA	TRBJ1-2	TGTGCCACTTCTAACTATGGCTACACCTTC	CATSNYGYTF
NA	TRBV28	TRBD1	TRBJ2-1	TGTGCCAGCAGTCTACCCGACAGGGGAGGTCAAGGTGAGCAGTTCTTC	CASSLPDRGGQGEQFF
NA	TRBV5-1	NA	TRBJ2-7	TGCGCCAGCAGCTTGGCCGCAGCCTCCTACGAGCAGTACTTC	CASSLAAASYEQYF
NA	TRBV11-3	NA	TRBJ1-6	TGTGCCAGCCAATTGTGGACAGCCGATAATTCACCCCTCCACTTT	CASQLWTADNSPLHF
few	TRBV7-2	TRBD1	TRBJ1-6	TGTGCCAGCAGCTTAGCCAGGGGGAATAATTCACCCCTCCACTTT	CASSLARGNNSPLHF